This T cell receptor (beta chain) was sequenced in a study of T cells after posttransplantation cyclophosphamide. General observations from the study: TRB clonality was highly associated with recipient CMV seropositivity and reactivation.

Treatment was busulfan-fludarabine conditioning, a marrow graft, and cyclophosphamide on days +3 and +4. About this clone itself: What it recognizes is unknown.

Produced via immunoSEQ multiplex PCR; TCRdb's table is partial and in-frame only. The sample carries 20,000 or so clones, roughly 90% recorded once. The receptor comes from a female patient aged 30-39 years who received an allogeneic stem cell transplant from an unrelated donor, was CMV-positive, and had no GVHD. The graft donor may account for some of the T cells. The sequenced sample was PBMCs, obtained after allogeneic stem cell transplant with posttransplant cyclophosphamide.

CDR3 residues: CAWSPMGGNGETQYF. DNA for the CDR3: TGTGCCTGGAGCCCCATGGGGGGTAACGGAGAGACCCAGTACTTC. The chain uses TRBV30 and TRBJ2-5; D may be TRBD2 (6 bases). Trimming took off 3 bases at V and 4 bases at J, with 18 bases between the two ends. CDR3 length: 15 amino acids. CDR1 GTSNPN and CDR2 SVGIG come from the germline V gene (reference sequence).